This T cell receptor (beta chain) came from a study of cytomegalovirus exposure and HLA in healthy donors. Study as a whole: The early release's HLA-typed donors yielded 65 million to 85 million unique TCRs.

The CDR3 is made up of 13 amino acids. Germline lookup yields CDR1 GTSNPN and CDR2 SVGIG (reference sequence). The V gene lost 4 bases and the J gene lost 1 base, with 10 bases spanning the gap. PCR used 60 Vbeta primers and 13 Jbeta primers. TCRdb's copy holds only in-frame clones and misses some; the assay was immunoSEQ multiplex PCR. The data show around 210,000 clones, more than 70% seen once. Study-wide results and caveats: High specificity and sensitivity for cytomegalovirus status were reported for the classifier.

On this clone itself: Its cognate antigen is unknown.

The TCR was taken from a boy aged 5 to 17 in good health and CMV-seronegative. Sequences were obtained from PBMCs. The rearrangement joins TRBV30 to TRBJ1-2; D uncertain. The CDR3 DNA reads as TGTGCCTGGACGGCCGCTAGTAACTATGGCTACACCTTC. Translation gives CAWTAASNYGYTF.